This entry concerns a single T cell receptor beta chain. Its specific antigen is unknown. Base qualities are not provided; no much larger clone lies one nucleotide away. The data stem from a study of cytomegalovirus exposure and HLA in healthy donors (dated by TCRdb to about 2017). With regard to the full study: In an earlier analysis of under 750 of the donors, under 300 Gb of sequence data and approximately 120 million unique TCR beta sequences from about 179 million T cells were reported. About 300 gigabases of sequencing data and 75 million to 85 million unique TCR sequences made up an early release that covered nearly 650 HLA-typed donors. Of the 350 to 450 genotyped donors, about 80% fell in the genetic ancestry cluster associated with self-reported Caucasian donors. The study aimed to test whether signatures of past pathogen exposure could be identified by cataloging public T cell receptors. Using immunosequencing, the study profiled T cell repertoires from 666 subjects and related those repertoires to cytomegalovirus serostatus. Besides the first cohort of some 670 subjects, a separate validation cohort made up of roughly 130 different subjects was used. To predict cytomegalovirus infection status, the study combined high-throughput TCR immunosequencing, statistical association of individual TCRs with disease status, and machine learning. In a later analysis, previously published TCR beta repertoires from several hundred donors were re-analyzed and high-resolution HLA genotyping was added so that TCR occurrence patterns could be studied. Rather than drawing on any new phenotypic data, the later analysis identified candidate immune exposures from TCR beta sequences and the way those sequences occurred across donors. An earlier analysis of 450 to 750 of the donors used high-throughput TCR beta sequencing to judge whether each TCR beta V gene segment behaved as functional or pseudogenic. Donor age, sex, ethnicity and CMV serostatus were compiled together with the repertoire data. A later genetic analysis used genome-wide SNP genotypes for 398 of the 666 donors, treating that subset as a discovery cohort. Every repertoire in the discovery cohort had been generated on one and the same sequencing platform. Class I and class II HLA loci were covered by the typing at four-digit resolution. Typing coverage differed by locus: A, B, C, DRB1 and DQB1 were typed in about 629-630 donors, DQA1 in 522, DPA1 in some 600, and DPB1 in roughly 470. Because of strong linkage in the cohort, roughly 5 DR-DQ haplotypes were treated as single units for association and clustering. Among under 450 genotyped donors of the cohort, an average of about 240,000 unique TCR beta nucleotide sequences were sequenced per donor, around 20% of them non-productive. Points the paper makes about the study in general: The authors suggested that the approach could potentially be generalized to other disease states and immunological phenotypes. The classifier was reported to diagnose cytomegalovirus status with high specificity and sensitivity in both the original cohort and the validation cohort. While some public TCRs were present in many individuals, most TCR sequences turned up only very rarely across donors. Sequencing depth was assumed to be roughly uniform across donors in the presence/absence analyses, though that assumption may not hold. A cluster of highly shared sequence variants was judged likely to represent a technical artifact of the sequencing pipeline. Because HLA typing was missing for some donors at each locus, association tests included only the typed subset. Some IMGT-functional V segments, including TRBV6-2 and TRBV6-3, could not be distinguished by the 87-base-pair reads and were therefore excluded. A later analysis reported that several top co-occurrence clusters appeared linked to parvovirus B19, influenza, CMV and Epstein-Barr virus. In a later analysis, HLA-associated TCR beta chains showed more clonal expansion and lower generation probabilities than non-associated chains that were equally common. The earlier analysis of approximately 560 of the donors excluded around 17 rarely observed V segments, including chromosome 9 orphons, because counts were too low. V-gene and J-gene trimming of TCR beta chains was associated with a missense DCLRE1C variant in a later genetic analysis, and the association was replicated in an independent cohort. The only immune exposure information available for the cohort was CMV serostatus. According to a later analysis, most CMV-associated TCR beta chains appeared to be HLA-restricted, and the HLA associations seemed to be driven largely by CMV exposure. Strong co-occurrence of HLA alleles, especially DR and DQ, made assigning TCR associations to individual alleles difficult. Specific HLA alleles were associated with over 15,000 TCR beta sequences at a false discovery rate of 0.05 in a later analysis. A total of fewer than 200 TCR beta chains were listed by the study as associated with cytomegalovirus. A further reported finding was that TCR beta sequences accurately predicted the HLA-A and HLA-B alleles for most subjects in the first cohort. According to a later genetic analysis, donors in an Asian-associated ancestry cluster had fewer N-insertions in productive TCRs than the approximately 690-donor mean. In vitro tests confirmed that a few of the cytomegalovirus-associated TCR beta chains recognize cytomegalovirus antigens. This cohort had only TCR beta chains sequenced, and the lack of alpha or paired-chain data limited which features could be detected. Correlated functional status among segregating V segments might reflect linkage disequilibrium, but an unknown experimental factor could not be ruled out. In a later analysis, TCR association rates were found to vary across HLA loci, with the most associated TCRs seen for DRB1 alleles and the fewest for HLA-C alleles. Broadly in line with IMGT annotations, most TCR beta V segments showed up in productive rearrangements about 87% or about 30% of the time in an earlier analysis of approximately 600 of the donors.

Library construction relied on the immunoSEQ multiplex PCR assay. For the multiplex PCR, a mixture combining 60 forward primers for TCR Vbeta segments and 13 reverse primers for TCR Jbeta segments was used. A multiplex PCR assay on genomic DNA amplified the CDR3 region of rearranged TCR beta genes. Amplified TCR beta libraries were sequenced as 87-base-pair reads on the Illumina HiSeq System. For the original study's pipeline: A later analysis counted tens of millions of unique TCR beta chains across the 690 or so repertoires, and some 11 million of these chains were shared by at least two donors. To remove PCR and sequencing errors, raw reads were error-corrected and collapsed into unique sequences using a nearest-neighbor algorithm that merged closely related sequences. To assign V, D and J gene segments, CDR3 sequences were aligned to IMGT reference sequences. For a sequence to be retained, at least a six-nucleotide match to both a V gene segment and a J gene segment was required. A rearrangement counted as productive if the CDR3 had no stop codons and remained in frame with V and J, and every other rearrangement counted as non-productive. Following IMGT convention, CDR3 was defined as the stretch from the second conserved V-encoded cysteine to the conserved J-encoded phenylalanine. The earlier analysis of 587 of the donors excluded sequences that lacked an unambiguous match to a single V gene segment. An earlier analysis of around 600 of the donors classified V segments as functional when productive rearrangements were above 56.7% and as segregating when the standard deviation between donors was above 5%. A statistical classification framework was developed to diagnose cytomegalovirus status using the catalog of TCR beta chain sequences. V and J gene assignment, in a later analysis, came from comparing TCR nucleotide sequences with IMGT/GENE-DB human TR gene sequences. The TCRdist pipeline was used in a later analysis to assign CDR3 sequences and most-parsimonious VDJ recombination scenarios. In a later analysis, each TCR beta chain was defined by its CDR3 amino acid sequence together with its V-gene family, and reads without a unique V-gene family were excluded. To address suspected cross-contamination and a sequencing artifact, a later analysis removed several hundred highly shared, low-generation-probability nucleotide sequences. In a later analysis, a clonal expansion index was calculated for each public chain from normalized within-repertoire ranks of inferred template counts. Generation probabilities in a later analysis came from a VDJ recombination model fitted to out-of-frame rearrangements, and those results were checked against IGoR. A later analysis scored TCR-TCR, TCR-HLA and TCR-CMV co-occurrence with hypergeometric tests, applying a repertoire-size bias correction to TCR pairs. In a later analysis, false discovery rates were estimated by permuting HLA or CMV assignments 20 times. A later analysis grouped co-occurring TCRs with DBSCAN, adding TCRdist sequence similarity when clustering within HLA-allele-positive subsets. For co-occurrence clustering, repertoires with fewer than 30,000 or more than 120,000 public chains were excluded, along with 5 or 6 repertoires with anomalous nucleotide sharing. This immuneACCESS table, as held by TCRdb, lists in-frame sequences with V and J called but not all clones. Of the missing ones, under half trace to an unresolved V gene in checked studies; the others have no known cause. From that table come the V and J calls and clone size; the DNA was used to work out D and trimming. This sample is represented by about 170,000 clones; 65% to 85% of them were singletons. Together, the top ten hold 4.5% of the sample.

CDR1 and CDR2 are read off the germline V gene as SGHTA and FQGNSA. The junction carries 24 bases between V and J, which are trimmed by 4 bases and 12 bases respectively. From cysteine to phenylalanine, the CDR3 is 15 amino acids long. Only CDR3 DNA remains: 45 bases, in frame from the first base. The cohort was made up of under 800 healthy bone marrow donors. Cohort members were all nominally healthy when sampled, although unrecorded immune exposures were likely present. The donor tested CMV seropositive, placing the donor among the roughly 300 seropositive members of the cohort. A peripheral blood sample was provided by each donor, and peripheral blood mononuclear cells were used for TCR beta sequencing. Genomic DNA was extracted from the blood cell samples with the Qiagen DNeasy Blood Extraction Kit.

The TCR comes from a woman in her forties or fifties in good health and CMV-seropositive. The chain links TRBV7-2 with TRBJ1-2, with the D gene too uncertain to name. Sample: PBMCs. The DNA sequence is TGTGCCAGCAGCTCGTACGAGCGGGGTAGATTTGATGACACCTTC. It is translated as CASSSYERGRFDDTF.